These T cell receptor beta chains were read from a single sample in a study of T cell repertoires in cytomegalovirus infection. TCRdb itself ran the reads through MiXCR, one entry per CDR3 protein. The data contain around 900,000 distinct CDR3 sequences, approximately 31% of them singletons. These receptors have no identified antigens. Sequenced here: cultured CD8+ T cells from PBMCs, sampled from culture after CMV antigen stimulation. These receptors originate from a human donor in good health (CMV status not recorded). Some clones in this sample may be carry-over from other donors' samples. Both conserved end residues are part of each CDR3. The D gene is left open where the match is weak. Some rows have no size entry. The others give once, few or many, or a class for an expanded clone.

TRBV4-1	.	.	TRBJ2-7	CASSEEPYEQYF	TGTGCCAGTTCAGAGGAACCTTACGAGCAGTACTTC
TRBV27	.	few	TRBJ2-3	CASSLPTSTDTQYF	TGTGCCAGCAGTTTACCTACTAGCACAGATACGCAGTATTTT
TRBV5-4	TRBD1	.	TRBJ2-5	CASSRTDREETQYF	TGTGCCAGCAGCCGGACCGACAGGGAAGAGACCCAGTACTTC
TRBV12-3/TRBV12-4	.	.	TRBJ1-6	CASQEGYNSPLHF	TGTGCCAGCCAAGAGGGTTATAATTCACCCCTCCACTTT
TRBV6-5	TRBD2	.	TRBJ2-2	CASSYPLAGGTGELFF	TGTGCCAGCAGTTACCCTCTAGCGGGGGGGACCGGGGAGCTGTTTTTT
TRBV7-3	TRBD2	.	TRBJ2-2	CASRGTSGNTGELFF	TGTGCCAGCAGAGGGACTAGCGGAAACACCGGGGAGCTGTTTTTT
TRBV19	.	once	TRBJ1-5	CASIPRGTNQPQHF	TGTGCCAGTATTCCCCGTGGGACAAACCAGCCCCAGCATTTT
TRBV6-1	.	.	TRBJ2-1	CASSEAASYVHNEQFF	TGTGCCAGCAGTGAAGCGGCGAGTTATGTTCACAATGAGCAGTTCTTC
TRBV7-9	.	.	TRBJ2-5	CASSLKGRIIEETQYF	TGTGCCAGCAGCTTAAAAGGTCGGATAATTGAAGAGACCCAGTACTTC
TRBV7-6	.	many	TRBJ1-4	CASSWLNEKLFF	TGTGCCAGCAGCTGGCTAAATGAAAAACTGTTTTTT
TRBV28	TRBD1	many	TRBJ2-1	CASSTSDRGWSYNEQFF	TGTGCCAGCAGTACCTCGGACAGGGGATGGTCCTACAATGAGCAGTTCTTC
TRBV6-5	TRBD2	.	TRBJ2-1	CASSYPSGGAVNEQFF	TGTGCCAGCAGTTACCCTAGCGGGGGGGCAGTGAATGAGCAGTTCTTC
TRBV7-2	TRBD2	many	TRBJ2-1	CASSYPTSGGSSYNEQFF	TGTGCCAGCAGCTACCCGACTAGCGGGGGGAGCTCCTACAATGAGCAGTTCTTC
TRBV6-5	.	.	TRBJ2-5	CASREDVGHSIHAETQYF	TGTGCCAGCAGAGAAGATGTAGGACACTCCATTCATGCGGAGACCCAGTACTTC
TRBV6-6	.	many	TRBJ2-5	CASSAYQGGETQYF	TGTGCCAGCAGTGCATATCAGGGGGGAGAGACCCAGTACTTC
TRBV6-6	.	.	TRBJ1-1	CATKVNTEAFF	TGTGCCACGAAGGTGAACACTGAAGCTTTCTTT
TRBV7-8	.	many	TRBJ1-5	CAISEGDSNQPQHF	TGTGCCATTTCGGAAGGGGATAGCAATCAGCCCCAGCATTTT
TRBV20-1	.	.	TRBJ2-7	CSARDSLGRSHYEQYF	TGCAGTGCTAGAGATAGCCTAGGACGGTCTCACTACGAGCAGTACTTC
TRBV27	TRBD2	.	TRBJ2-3	CASSGPPRLAGGTDTQYF	TGTGCCAGCAGTGGCCCTCCCCGACTAGCGGGGGGCACAGATACGCAGTATTTT
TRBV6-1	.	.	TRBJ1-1	CASSGHRALNTEAFF	TGTGCCAGCAGTGGACACAGGGCTTTGAACACTGAAGCTTTCTTT
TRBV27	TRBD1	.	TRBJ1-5	CASSPSLGDSKYQPQHF	TGTGCCAGCAGTCCGTCACTGGGGGACAGCAAGTATCAGCCCCAGCATTTT
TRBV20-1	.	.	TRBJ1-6	CSATDRQDSYNSPLHF	TGCAGTGCTACAGACAGACAGGACTCCTATAATTCACCCCTCCACTTT
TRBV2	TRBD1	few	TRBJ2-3	CASGGRTGGIGTDTQYF	TGTGCCAGCGGGGGAAGGACAGGGGGGATTGGCACAGATACGCAGTATTTT
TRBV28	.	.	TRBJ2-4	CASNRGRTKNIQYF	TGTGCCAGCAATCGGGGCCGAACCAAAAACATTCAGTACTTC
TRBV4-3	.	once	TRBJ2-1	CASSQGRGNSYNEQFF	TGCGCCAGCAGCCAAGGTCGGGGGAACTCCTACAATGAGCAGTTCTTC
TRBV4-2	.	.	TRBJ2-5	CASSSLGVPQETQYF	TGTGCCAGCAGCTCCCTAGGAGTCCCTCAAGAGACCCAGTACTTC
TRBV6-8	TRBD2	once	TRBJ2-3	CACTREGFSSTDTQYF	TGTGCCTGCACTAGGGAGGGATTCTCTAGCACAGATACGCAGTATTTT
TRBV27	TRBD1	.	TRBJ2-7	CASGTGDLGEQYF	TGTGCCAGCGGGACAGGGGATCTAGGCGAGCAGTACTTC
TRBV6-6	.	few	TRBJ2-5	CASRGGGLEQETQYF	TGTGCCAGCAGGGGGGGGGGGCTAGAGCAAGAGACCCAGTACTTC
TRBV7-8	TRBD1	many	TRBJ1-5	CASIEDRSSNQPQHF	TGTGCCAGCATCGAGGACAGGTCTAGCAATCAGCCCCAGCATTTT
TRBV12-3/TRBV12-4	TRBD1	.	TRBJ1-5	CASSLGGQGIPPQHF	TGTGCCAGCAGTTTAGGGGGACAGGGAATCCCGCCCCAGCATTTT
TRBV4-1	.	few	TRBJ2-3	CASRGTPDTDTQYF	TGCGCCAGCAGAGGGACTCCTGACACAGATACGCAGTATTTT
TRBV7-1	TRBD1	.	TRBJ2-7	CASRKPGQVYEQYF	TGTGCCAGCAGAAAGCCGGGACAGGTCTACGAGCAGTACTTC
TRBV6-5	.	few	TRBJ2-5	CASSPGAGEGETQYF	TGTGCCAGCAGCCCAGGGGCGGGGGAGGGTGAGACCCAGTACTTC
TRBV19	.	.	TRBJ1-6	CASTAPDYNSPLHF	TGTGCCAGTACCGCTCCAGACTATAATTCACCCCTCCACTTT
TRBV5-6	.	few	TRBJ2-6	CASGRSWGTRVLTF	TGTGCCAGCGGACGCAGCTGGGGGACTCGTGTCCTGACTTTC
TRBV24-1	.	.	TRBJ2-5	CATSDWGMTEKETQYF	TGTGCCACCAGTGATTGGGGGATGACAGAAAAAGAGACCCAGTACTTC
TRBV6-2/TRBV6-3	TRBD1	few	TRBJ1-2	CASSYSGTGALKNYGYTF	TGTGCCAGCAGTTACTCGGGGACAGGGGCCCTCAAGAACTATGGCTACACCTTC
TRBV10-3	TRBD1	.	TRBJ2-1	CAISPTGTANNEQFF	TGTGCCATCAGTCCGACCGGGACAGCAAACAATGAGCAGTTCTTC
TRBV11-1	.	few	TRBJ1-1	CASSQNAGNTEAFF	TGTGCCAGCAGCCAAAATGCGGGGAACACTGAAGCTTTCTTT
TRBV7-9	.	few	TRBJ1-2	CASSLPGHLGGYTF	TGTGCCAGCAGCTTACCGGGACACCTGGGAGGCTACACCTTC
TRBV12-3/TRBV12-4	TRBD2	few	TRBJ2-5	CASSLVGSSGFVFTQYF	TGTGCCAGCAGTTTAGTAGGGTCTAGCGGATTCGTGTTTACCCAGTACTTC
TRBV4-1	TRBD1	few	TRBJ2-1	CASSHTPGGNEQFF	TGCGCCAGCAGCCATACACCAGGGGGCAATGAGCAGTTCTTC
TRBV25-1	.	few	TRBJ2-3	CASSESNRATDTQYF	TGTGCCAGCAGTGAATCTAACAGGGCCACAGATACGCAGTATTTT
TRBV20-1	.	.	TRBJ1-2	CSARGGAYYGYTF	TGCAGTGCTAGAGGGGGGGCTTACTATGGCTACACCTTC
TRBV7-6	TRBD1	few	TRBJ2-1	CASSLVGEGAFRNEQFF	TGTGCCAGCAGCTTAGTCGGAGAGGGGGCTTTTAGAAATGAGCAGTTCTTC
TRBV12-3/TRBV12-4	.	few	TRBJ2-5	CASSSDWGSQETQYF	TGTGCCAGCAGTTCGGATTGGGGCTCCCAAGAGACCCAGTACTTC
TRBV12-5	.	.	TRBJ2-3	CASGHTTLDTQYF	TGTGCTAGTGGTCACACGACCTTAGATACGCAGTATTTT
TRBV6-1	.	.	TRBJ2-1	CASIDRWGYNEQFF	TGTGCCAGCATCGACAGGTGGGGGTACAATGAGCAGTTCTTC
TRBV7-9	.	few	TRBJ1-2	CASSSEGGDGYTF	TGTGCCAGCAGCAGCGAGGGGGGGGATGGCTACACCTTC
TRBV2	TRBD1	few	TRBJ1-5	CASRWTGGGNQPQHF	TGTGCCAGCCGATGGACAGGGGGGGGCAATCAGCCCCAGCATTTT
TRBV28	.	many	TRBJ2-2	CASISQIRVSTGELFF	TGTGCCAGCATCTCTCAGATCAGAGTATCCACCGGGGAGCTGTTTTTT
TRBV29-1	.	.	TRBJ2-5	CSVEEGQQETQYF	TGCAGCGTTGAAGAAGGACAACAAGAGACCCAGTACTTC
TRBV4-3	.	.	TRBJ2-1	CASSQDTGIWNEQFF	TGCGCCAGCAGCCAGGATACGGGAATTTGGAATGAGCAGTTCTTC
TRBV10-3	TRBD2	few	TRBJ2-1	CASSGGLAEGDEQFF	TGTGCTTCATCGGGGGGACTAGCGGAAGGCGATGAGCAGTTCTTC
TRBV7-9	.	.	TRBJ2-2	CASSLGFEGGGTGELFF	TGTGCCAGCAGCTTGGGCTTCGAGGGTGGAGGAACCGGGGAGCTGTTTTTT
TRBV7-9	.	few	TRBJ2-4	CASSPSEASKNIQYF	TGTGCCAGCAGCCCTAGTGAGGCGTCCAAAAACATTCAGTACTTC
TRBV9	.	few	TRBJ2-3	CASSVAGYTDTQYF	TGTGCCAGCAGCGTAGCGGGATACACAGATACGCAGTATTTT